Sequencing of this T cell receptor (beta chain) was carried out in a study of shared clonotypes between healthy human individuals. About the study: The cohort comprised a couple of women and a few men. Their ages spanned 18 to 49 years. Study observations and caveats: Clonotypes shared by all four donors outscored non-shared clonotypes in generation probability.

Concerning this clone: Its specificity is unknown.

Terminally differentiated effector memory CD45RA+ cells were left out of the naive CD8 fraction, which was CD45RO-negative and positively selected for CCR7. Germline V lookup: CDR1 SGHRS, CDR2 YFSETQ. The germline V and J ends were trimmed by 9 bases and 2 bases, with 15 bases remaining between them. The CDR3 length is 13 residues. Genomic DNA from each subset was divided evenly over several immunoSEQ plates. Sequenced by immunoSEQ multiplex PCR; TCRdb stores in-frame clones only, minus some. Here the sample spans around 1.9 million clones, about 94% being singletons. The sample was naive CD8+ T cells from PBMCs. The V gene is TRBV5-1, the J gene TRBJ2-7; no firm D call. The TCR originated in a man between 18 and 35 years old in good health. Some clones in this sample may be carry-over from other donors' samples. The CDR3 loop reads CATSEPGTYEQYF. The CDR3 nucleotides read TGCGCCACCTCGGAACCAGGAACCTACGAGCAGTACTTC.